The present entry profiles one T cell receptor (beta chain) with its context. This entry belongs to a study of T cell changes during pregnancy in multiple sclerosis. The germline V gene has CDR1 MNHNY and CDR2 SVGAGI (reference sequence). V lost 6 bases, J lost 2 bases, and 5 bases stayed unmatched. This CDR3 is 14 amino acids long. Repertoires were generated with immunoSEQ multiplex PCR, while TCRdb's copy carries only in-frame clones and drops some. The sample lists 56,000 or so clones, around nine tenths occurring once. This TCR derives from a female donor in good health, enrolled as a control in a pregnancy study. The rearrangement uses TRBV6-6 and TRBJ2-3; 7 nucleotides align to TRBD2. This material consisted of peripheral blood, taken in the first trimester of pregnancy. The CDR3 DNA sequence: TGTGCCAGCAGATCCGGGACTAACACAGATACGCAGTATTTT. Protein product: CASRSGTNTDTQYF.